Each of the 23 T cell receptor beta chains below was sequenced from the same sample in a study of CD8+CD57+ T cells in acquired aplastic anemia. Investigators profiled TCR beta VDJ and CDR3 from genomic DNA template. Via MiXCR, TCRdb re-called the reads, giving one row per CDR3 protein. The profile covers under 200,000 distinct CDR3 sequences, with roughly 40% appearing a single time and under 1.2% taken by the ten largest. The material sequenced was sorted CD4+, CD8+, or CD8+CD57+ T cells (not recorded which) from PBMCs. These receptors came from a human donor in good health.

J is TRBJ2-5 and V is TRBV19; D is perhaps TRBD1 or TRBD2 (7 bases each). The germline gives CDR1 LNHDA, CDR2 SQIVND (reference sequence). Trimming stripped 8 bases from V and 4 bases from J, with 17 bases between. This CDR3 region has 14 residues. The CDR3 sequence is CASSRQGGRETQYF. CDR3 DNA sequence: TGTGCCAGTTCAAGACAGGGAGGGAGAGAGACCCAGTACTTC.

The J gene is TRBJ2-5, the V gene TRBV5-1; tentative D call: TRBD1 (7 bases). The CDR3 extends over 14 amino acids. The ends were cut back, 0 bases at V and 4 bases at J, with 10 bases in the middle. Germline CDR1 reads SGHRS; CDR2 reads YFSETQ. CDR3 nucleotides: TGCGCCAGCAGCTTGGACAGGGGAGGAGAGACCCAGTACTTC. Its translation: CASSLDRGGETQYF.

The chain couples TRBV29-1 to TRBJ2-2; the match to TRBD2 covers 8 bases. The V gene end was trimmed by 3 bases and the J gene end by 4 bases; junction bases not matched to a gene: 7. CDR3 length equals 15 residues. Looked up from germline, CDR1 is SQVTM and CDR2 is ANQGSEA. The CDR3 loop reads CSVELAGLSTGELFF. The CDR3 bases are TGCAGCGTTGAGCTAGCGGGCTTGAGCACCGGGGAGCTGTTTTTT.

This clonotype was seen repeatedly, ten times or more. The J gene is TRBJ2-7, the V gene TRBV19; a weak D match, TRBD2 (6 bases). Germline V CDR1 and CDR2: LNHDA, SQIVND (reference sequence). Between the trimmed V and J ends, which lost 5 bases and 1 base, there was a span of 15 bases. The CDR3 sequence is 15 residues long. The CDR3: CASSSRLEASYEQYF. The CDR3 region has the DNA TGTGCCAGTAGTTCGAGACTAGAAGCATCCTACGAGCAGTACTTC.

The rearrangement links TRBV7-8 to TRBJ2-7; D remains ambiguous. This CDR3 is built from 12 residues. V dropped 10 bases and J dropped 5 bases, with 15 bases sitting between them. Per germline, CDR1 SGHVS and CDR2 FQNEAQ. The CDR3 DNA reads as TGTGCCATCCCCATTGGCCCCGACGAGCAGTACTTC. Encoded protein: CAIPIGPDEQYF.

This clonotype showed up many times. The CDR3 here is CASSGQSGSYEQYF. The CDR3 nucleotides are TGTGCCAGTAGTGGACAGAGTGGCTCCTACGAGCAGTACTTC. This chain links TRBV19 with TRBJ2-7, with TRBD1 as a possible D gene (6 bases). CDR3 size: 14 residues. Germline V gene lookup returns CDR1 LNHDA and CDR2 SQIVND (reference sequence). V was shortened by 5 bases and J by 0 bases, with 11 bases between the two germline ends.

The chain couples TRBV6-2 or TRBV6-3 to TRBJ2-1, with D possibly called TRBD1 or TRBD2 (5 bases each). Trimming shortened V by 3 bases and J by 12 bases, and 15 bases separated the two germline ends. This CDR3 is built from 13 residues. The V gene's germline CDR1 is MNHEY and CDR2 SVGEGT. CDR3 loop: CASSYFGDRGQFF. CDR3 nucleotide sequence: TGTGCCAGCAGTTATTTTGGGGACCGCGGGCAGTTCTTC.

The V and J genes are TRBV29-1 and TRBJ2-7, with a weak D call TRBD1 (6 bases). The V gene lost 1 base and the J gene lost 2 bases, with 9 bases spanning the gap. Germline CDR1 reads SQVTM; CDR2 reads ANQGSEA. The CDR3 contains 13 residues. CDR3: CSVEGTEPYEQYF. The CDR3 DNA is TGCAGCGTTGAAGGGACAGAACCCTACGAGCAGTACTTC.

The chain recombines TRBV28 with TRBJ2-7; 8 bases align to TRBD1. The CDR3 totals 14 residues. Germline lookup yields CDR1 MDHEN and CDR2 SYDVKM. V lost 6 bases and J lost 5; bases outside the gene matches: 9. This CDR3 is CASRGWTGFDEQYF. The DNA of the CDR3 is TGTGCCAGCAGAGGGTGGACAGGGTTTGACGAGCAGTACTTC.

The genes are TRBV2 and TRBJ2-2, with D tentatively TRBD1 (5 bases). CDR1 and CDR2 (germline): SNHLY, FYNNEI. The V gene lost 6 bases and the J gene lost 4 bases, with 12 bases spanning the gap. The CDR3 spans 14 residues. The CDR3 DNA reads TGTGCCAGCAGGGCCAGGGAAACCACCGGGGAGCTGTTTTTT. Translated, it gives CASRARETTGELFF.

This clonotype was seen at least ten times. V and J are TRBV19 and TRBJ2-5; D is unresolved. This CDR3 has 15 residues. Trimming stripped 3 bases from V and 1 base from J, with 12 bases between. CDR1 and CDR2 (germline): LNHDA, SQIVND (reference sequence). CDR3 DNA sequence: TGTGCCAGTAGTATGGGTAACGGACCCCAAGAGACCCAGTACTTC. Protein sequence: CASSMGNGPQETQYF.

The chain joins TRBV19 to TRBJ2-1, with D perhaps matching TRBD1 (6 bases). The V end lost 2 bases, the J end lost 6 bases, and 11 bases lay between the germline ends. The length of the CDR3 is 14 residues. CDR1 is LNHDA and CDR2 is SQIVND in the germline V gene (reference sequence). The CDR3 reads CASSITGSGNEQFF. DNA for the CDR3: TGTGCCAGTAGTATAACAGGGTCGGGCAATGAGCAGTTCTTC.

This clonotype was detected ten times or more. The chain employs TRBV18 and TRBJ1-2, with D perhaps matching TRBD1 (5 bases). V dropped 3 bases and J dropped 6 bases, with 11 bases sitting between them. From germline, CDR1 is KGHSH and CDR2 LQKENI. This CDR3 comprises 13 residues. CDR3: CASSPLARDGYTF. CDR3 nucleotides: TGTGCCAGCTCACCTCTCGCCAGGGATGGCTACACCTTC.

This clonotype was found many times. The CDR3 DNA follows: TGCAGTGCTAGGAGAGACAGGTCCTACGAGCAGTACTTC. Its protein is CSARRDRSYEQYF. This rearrangement joins TRBV20-1 to TRBJ2-7, with D perhaps TRBD1 (6 bases). The CDR3 is 13 amino acids. From germline, CDR1 is DFQATT and CDR2 SNEGSKA (reference sequence). V gave up 3 bases and J gave up 1 base, with 10 bases separating them.

J is TRBJ2-3 and V is TRBV7-2, with D perhaps matching TRBD2 (6 bases). Per germline, CDR1 SGHTA and CDR2 FQGNSA. This CDR3 is built from 13 residues. V was pared by 7 bases and J by 2 bases, with 10 bases between. CDR3 DNA sequence: TGTGCCAGCACCCGGGACTTCACAGATACGCAGTATTTT. Protein: CASTRDFTDTQYF.

The chain carries TRBV19 and TRBJ1-4; D perhaps matches TRBD1 (5 bases). This CDR3 contains 15 residues. The germline CDR1 and CDR2 sequences are LNHDA and SQIVND (reference sequence). V was shortened by 5 bases and J by 3 bases, with 13 bases between the two germline ends. In DNA, the CDR3 is TGTGCCAGTAGTGACGCAGGGTCCTCTAATGAAAAACTGTTTTTT. Its translation: CASSDAGSSNEKLFF.

To note about this clonotype: With a much larger clone just one base away, this may be a read error. J is TRBJ1-4 and V is TRBV5-1; D ambiguous. The CDR3 is 15 residues long. Germline loops: CDR1 SGHRS, CDR2 YFSETQ. DNA of the CDR3: TGCGCCAGCAGCTTGGAACCGAGACATAATGAAAAACTGGTTTTT. Encoded protein: CASSLEPRHNEKLVF.

In this sample, this clonotype turned up many times. The rearrangement links TRBV5-1 to TRBJ2-3; D gene uncertain. V was pared by 1 base and J by 2 bases, with 8 bases between. The CDR3 totals 14 residues. From germline, CDR1 is SGHRS and CDR2 YFSETQ. CDR3 residues: CASSLTDSTDTQYF. In DNA form, the CDR3 reads TGCGCCAGCAGCTTGACAGACTCCACAGATACGCAGTATTTT.

The CDR3 region is CASSLDLREQYF. The CDR3 DNA sequence: TGTGCCAGCAGCTTGGATCTACGCGAGCAGTACTTC. The chain joins TRBV7-2 to TRBJ2-7; D remains ambiguous. The CDR3 contains 12 residues. V lost 3 bases and J lost 6, with 9 bases in between. The V gene's germline CDR1 is SGHTA and CDR2 FQGNSA.

The chain uses TRBV19 and TRBJ2-2; tentative D call: TRBD1 (6 bases). V lost 5 bases and J 4 bases, leaving 14 bases between the germline ends. This CDR3 has 15 residues. Germline lookup yields CDR1 LNHDA and CDR2 SQIVND (reference sequence). The CDR3 loop is CASSQLTGFTGELFF. CDR3 sequence (DNA): TGTGCCAGTAGTCAATTAACAGGGTTCACCGGGGAGCTGTTTTTT.

The chain employs TRBV6-2 or TRBV6-3 and TRBJ1-1; D not certain. V lost 8 bases, J lost 0 bases, and 16 bases lay in between. CDR1 is MNHEY and CDR2 is SVGEGT in the germline V gene. This CDR3 comprises 15 residues. The CDR3 DNA reads as TGTGCCAGCTTATCGGTCAGGTGGCTGAACACTGAAGCTTTCTTT. Residues: CASLSVRWLNTEAFF.

This chain connects TRBV29-1 to TRBJ1-3; D gene ambiguous. This CDR3 region has 13 residues. V lost 4 bases and J lost 0, with 7 bases in between. Germline V lookup: CDR1 SQVTM, CDR2 ANQGSEA. The CDR3 region is CSVVVGSGNTIYF. The DNA for the CDR3 is TGCAGCGTTGTGGTAGGCTCTGGAAACACCATATATTTT.

In its sample, this clonotype was seen many times. V gene TRBV2 combines with J gene TRBJ1-2; 9 nucleotides agree with TRBD1. CDR1 SNHLY and CDR2 FYNNEI come from the germline V gene. V was pared by 5 bases and J by 6 bases, with 1 base of the junction left unmatched. There are 12 residues in the CDR3. The CDR3 region has the DNA TGTGCCAGCAGTTGGACAGGGGATGGCTACACCTTC. Translating it yields CASSWTGDGYTF.